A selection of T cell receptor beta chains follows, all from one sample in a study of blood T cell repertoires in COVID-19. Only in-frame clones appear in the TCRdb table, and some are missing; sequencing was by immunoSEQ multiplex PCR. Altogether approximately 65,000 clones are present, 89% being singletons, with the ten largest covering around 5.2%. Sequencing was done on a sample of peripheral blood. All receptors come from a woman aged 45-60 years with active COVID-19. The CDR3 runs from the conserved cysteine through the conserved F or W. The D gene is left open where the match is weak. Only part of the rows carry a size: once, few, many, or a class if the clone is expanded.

cdr3_nt: TGTGCCAGCAGTCCGGCGGACAGAAAGAGCACTGAAGCTTTCTTT
cdr3_aa: CASSPADRKSTEAFF
d_call: .
v_call: TRBV6-2/TRBV6-3
cdr3_length: 15
j_call: TRBJ1-1
clone_size: .

cdr3_nt: TGCGCCAGCAGCTTATTACAGGGGGAGGGGTATGGCTACACCTTC
cdr3_aa: CASSLLQGEGYGYTF
d_call: TRBD1
v_call: TRBV5-1
cdr3_length: 15
j_call: TRBJ1-2
clone_size: .

cdr3_nt: TGTGCCTGGACCCACGGGGGCTCTGGGGCCAACGTCCTGACTTTC
cdr3_aa: CAWTHGGSGANVLTF
d_call: .
v_call: TRBV30
cdr3_length: 15
j_call: TRBJ2-6
clone_size: .

cdr3_nt: TGTGCCAGCAGCGTCACTAGCGGGAGAGTCGAGCAGTACTTC
cdr3_aa: CASSVTSGRVEQYF
d_call: TRBD2
v_call: TRBV9
cdr3_length: 14
j_call: TRBJ2-7
clone_size: .

cdr3_nt: TGTGCCAGCAGCCCTAGGGACAGGGGACCAACCAATGAGCAGTTCTTC
cdr3_aa: CASSPRDRGPTNEQFF
d_call: .
v_call: TRBV21-1
cdr3_length: 16
j_call: TRBJ2-1
clone_size: .

cdr3_nt: TGTGCCAGCAGCGCCGAGGGAACTTCCCAAGGGGAGACCCAGTACTTC
cdr3_aa: CASSAEGTSQGETQYF
d_call: .
v_call: TRBV7-9
cdr3_length: 16
j_call: TRBJ2-5
clone_size: .

cdr3_nt: TGTGCTAGTGGTTCCGGGGTGTCCTACAATGAGCAGTTCTTC
cdr3_aa: CASGSGVSYNEQFF
d_call: .
v_call: TRBV12-5
cdr3_length: 14
j_call: TRBJ2-1
clone_size: .

cdr3_nt: TGTGCCACCAGTGATCTGCAGGAGCAGTTCTTC
cdr3_aa: CATSDLQEQFF
d_call: .
v_call: TRBV24-1
cdr3_length: 11
j_call: TRBJ2-1
clone_size: .

cdr3_nt: TGTGCCAGCAGCGTAGCTGGGAGATTAGATTCACCCCTCCACTTT
cdr3_aa: CASSVAGRLDSPLHF
d_call: .
v_call: TRBV9
cdr3_length: 15
j_call: TRBJ1-6
clone_size: .

cdr3_nt: TGTGCCAGCAGGGCTAGCGGGAGGGCCCTGGGCGAGCAGTACTTC
cdr3_aa: CASRASGRALGEQYF
d_call: TRBD2
v_call: TRBV2
cdr3_length: 15
j_call: TRBJ2-7
clone_size: .

cdr3_nt: TGTGCCACCAGGACAGTTTATACCGGGGAGCTGTTTTTT
cdr3_aa: CATRTVYTGELFF
d_call: .
v_call: TRBV6-6
cdr3_length: 13
j_call: TRBJ2-2
clone_size: .

cdr3_nt: TGTGCCAGCAGCCAGGGGACGGACAGGAACTATGGCTACACCTTC
cdr3_aa: CASSQGTDRNYGYTF
d_call: TRBD1
v_call: TRBV4-2
cdr3_length: 15
j_call: TRBJ1-2
clone_size: .

cdr3_nt: TGTGCCTGGAGTGTAGACAGGGCCGGCGAGCAGTACTTC
cdr3_aa: CAWSVDRAGEQYF
d_call: TRBD1
v_call: TRBV30
cdr3_length: 13
j_call: TRBJ2-7
clone_size: .

cdr3_nt: TGCAGCGTAGAAAAGACAGGCAATTTAGGGTACGAGCAGTACTTC
cdr3_aa: CSVEKTGNLGYEQYF
d_call: .
v_call: TRBV29-1
cdr3_length: 15
j_call: TRBJ2-7
clone_size: .

cdr3_nt: TGTGCCTGGAGGGGGGGTACGGGACGGCTGAGAACTGAAGCTTTCTTT
cdr3_aa: CAWRGGTGRLRTEAFF
d_call: .
v_call: TRBV30
cdr3_length: 16
j_call: TRBJ1-1
clone_size: .

cdr3_nt: TGTGCCAGCAGCAGGGACTTTAACTATGGCTACACCTTC
cdr3_aa: CASSRDFNYGYTF
d_call: .
v_call: TRBV14
cdr3_length: 13
j_call: TRBJ1-2
clone_size: .

cdr3_nt: TGTGCCAGCAGCCCGGGGACAGGTGCCTACGAGCAGTACTTC
cdr3_aa: CASSPGTGAYEQYF
d_call: TRBD1
v_call: TRBV9
cdr3_length: 14
j_call: TRBJ2-7
clone_size: .

cdr3_nt: TGTGCCAGTAGTATCGGGCCACCAGGGTCCTACAATGAGCAGTTCTTC
cdr3_aa: CASSIGPPGSYNEQFF
d_call: .
v_call: TRBV19
cdr3_length: 16
j_call: TRBJ2-1
clone_size: .

cdr3_nt: TGTGCCAGCAGCTTCCGGACAGGGACGAACACCGGGGAGCTGTTTTTT
cdr3_aa: CASSFRTGTNTGELFF
d_call: TRBD1
v_call: TRBV7-9
cdr3_length: 16
j_call: TRBJ2-2
clone_size: .

cdr3_nt: TGTGCCAGCAGTTACGCGGGAGGCTCCTACGAGCAGTACTTC
cdr3_aa: CASSYAGGSYEQYF
d_call: TRBD2
v_call: TRBV6-5
cdr3_length: 14
j_call: TRBJ2-7
clone_size: once

cdr3_nt: TGTGCCAGCAGCTTTTCCCTCGAGCGGAGCACAGATACGCAGTATTTT
cdr3_aa: CASSFSLERSTDTQYF
d_call: .
v_call: TRBV7-9
cdr3_length: 16
j_call: TRBJ2-3
clone_size: once

cdr3_nt: TGTGCCAGCAGTGGGGACTTGGGGGATGGCTACACCTTC
cdr3_aa: CASSGDLGDGYTF
d_call: .
v_call: TRBV2
cdr3_length: 13
j_call: TRBJ1-2
clone_size: .

cdr3_nt: TGTGCCAGCGGCCCGGCGAGCGGAAAAAGCACAGATACGCAGTATTTT
cdr3_aa: CASGPASGKSTDTQYF
d_call: .
v_call: TRBV3-1/TRBV3-2
cdr3_length: 16
j_call: TRBJ2-3
clone_size: .